The rows below give T cell receptor beta chains drawn from one sample of a study of T cell repertoires in cytomegalovirus infection. One entry per CDR3 protein, called by TCRdb with MiXCR from the reads. The sample contains around 430,000 distinct CDR3 sequences, roughly 42% of which appear only once. What these receptors recognize is not known. The sample was cultured PBMCs, taken from culture after CMV antigen stimulation. Receptors originate from a human donor in good health (CMV status not recorded). Some clones in this sample may be carry-over from other donors' samples. The CDR3 runs from the conserved cysteine through the conserved F or W. D genes are given only for firm matches. A row's size may be missing; if present it is once, few, many or a size class.

length	size	V	J	D	CDR3	DNA
19	many	TRBV7-2	TRBJ1-6	TRBD1	CASSSGQGGVVSYNSPLHF	TGTGCCAGCAGCTCAGGACAGGGAGGGGTGGTCTCCTATAATTCACCCCTCCACTTT
15	NA	TRBV12-3/TRBV12-4	TRBJ1-5	NA	CASSSYGGFSQPQHF	TGTGCCAGCAGTTCCTATGGGGGGTTTTCCCAGCCCCAGCATTTT
14	NA	TRBV6-5	TRBJ1-1	NA	CASSVAGSMPEAFF	TGTGCCAGCAGTGTAGCAGGGAGCATGCCTGAAGCTTTCTTT
16	few	TRBV20-1	TRBJ2-2	NA	CSAPLDGTPNTGELFF	TGCAGTGCCCCCCTTGATGGAACCCCGAACACCGGGGAGCTGTTTTTT
15	NA	TRBV5-1	TRBJ1-3	NA	CASSLGRGGGNTIYF	TGCGCCAGCAGCTTGGGCAGGGGAGGTGGAAACACCATATATTTT
14	NA	TRBV2	TRBJ2-1	TRBD1	CASSVNRGVNEQFF	TGTGCCAGCAGTGTAAACAGGGGGGTCAATGAGCAGTTCTTC
13	many	TRBV7-2	TRBJ2-5	NA	CASSPGAQETQYF	TGTGCCAGCAGCCCGGGCGCGCAAGAGACCCAGTACTTC
12	NA	TRBV6-6	TRBJ2-3	NA	CASSYGTGEEYF	TGTGCCAGCAGTTACGGGACGGGAGAGGAGTATTTT
14	few	TRBV6-2/TRBV6-3	TRBJ2-1	NA	CASSYGGVYNEQFF	TGTGCCAGCAGTTACGGGGGCGTATACAATGAGCAGTTCTTC
15	NA	TRBV7-9	TRBJ1-1	NA	CASSLVSGANTEAFF	TGTGCCAGCAGCTTAGTTTCGGGGGCGAACACTGAAGCTTTCTTT
16	NA	TRBV6-6	TRBJ1-1	TRBD1	CASSSGTGGVNTEAFF	TGTGCCAGCAGCTCCGGGACAGGGGGCGTGAACACTGAAGCTTTCTTT
16	NA	TRBV27	TRBJ1-2	TRBD1	CASSLWGGTGRYGYTF	TGTGCCAGCAGTTTATGGGGGGGGACAGGGCGTTATGGCTACACCTTC
15	few	TRBV29-1	TRBJ2-5	TRBD2	CSVETSGRGGETQYF	TGCAGCGTTGAAACTAGCGGGAGGGGAGGAGAGACCCAGTACTTC
13	NA	TRBV19	TRBJ2-2	NA	CASTSQGGGELFF	TGTGCCAGTACTTCACAGGGAGGCGGGGAGCTGTTTTTT
14	NA	TRBV7-8	TRBJ2-7	NA	CASSPQVGLHEQYF	TGTGCCAGCAGCCCCCAGGTGGGTCTCCACGAGCAGTACTTC
15	NA	TRBV7-9	TRBJ2-7	TRBD1	CASSRGQGGTYEQYF	TGTGCCAGCAGCAGGGGACAGGGAGGCACCTACGAGCAGTACTTC
14	NA	TRBV20-1	TRBJ2-7	TRBD2	CSARASGPSYEQYF	TGCAGTGCTAGAGCTAGCGGGCCCTCCTACGAGCAGTACTTC
14	once	TRBV20-1	TRBJ2-1	TRBD2	CIASGGAAGNEQFF	TGCATTGCTAGCGGCGGGGCCGCCGGTAATGAGCAGTTCTTC
15	few	TRBV12-3/TRBV12-4	TRBJ2-7	TRBD2	CASSPARDYSYEQYF	TGTGCCAGCAGCCCCGCAAGGGACTACTCCTACGAGCAGTACTTC
15	few	TRBV12-3/TRBV12-4	TRBJ2-3	NA	CASSWRGPRTDTQYF	TGTGCCAGCAGTTGGAGGGGCCCCCGCACAGATACGCAGTATTTT
14	few	TRBV6-5	TRBJ1-2	TRBD1	CASTRDSSGYGYTF	TGTGCCAGCACCCGGGACAGCTCGGGCTATGGCTACACCTTC
13	few	TRBV11-1	TRBJ2-1	NA	CASSLVTRAEQFF	TGTGCCAGCAGCTTAGTGACTAGGGCTGAGCAGTTCTTC
14	few	TRBV7-9	TRBJ2-1	NA	CASSVLIIVGEQFF	TGTGCCAGCAGCGTTTTGATAATTGTCGGTGAGCAGTTCTTC
13	few	TRBV7-9	TRBJ2-7	NA	CASSLDATYEQYF	TGTGCCAGCAGCCTTGATGCTACCTACGAGCAGTACTTC
15	NA	TRBV7-8	TRBJ2-7	TRBD1	CASSYSATGMNEQYF	TGTGCCAGCAGCTACTCGGCGACAGGGATGAACGAGCAGTACTTC
16	NA	TRBV7-2	TRBJ2-3	NA	CASSLGARGGADTQYF	TGTGCCAGCAGCTTAGGTGCCCGGGGCGGGGCAGATACGCAGTATTTT
13	NA	TRBV11-2	TRBJ2-1	TRBD2	CATLAGFYNEQFF	TGTGCCACACTAGCGGGTTTCTACAATGAGCAGTTCTTC
15	NA	TRBV2	TRBJ2-3	TRBD1	CASSINRGRTDTQYF	TGTGCCAGCAGTATAAACAGGGGGCGGACAGATACGCAGTATTTT
14	few	TRBV5-4	TRBJ1-1	NA	CASSQDAANTEAFF	TGTGCCAGCAGCCAGGACGCGGCTAACACTGAAGCTTTCTTT
17	few	TRBV6-2/TRBV6-3	TRBJ2-1	NA	CASKHPGAYHSYNEQFF	TGTGCCAGCAAACACCCGGGCGCGTACCATTCCTACAATGAGCAGTTCTTC
18	NA	TRBV6-2/TRBV6-3	TRBJ1-1	TRBD1	CASSYPPDRGRGGTEAFF	TGTGCCAGCAGTTACCCCCCGGACAGGGGGCGCGGGGGAACTGAAGCTTTCTTT
14	many	TRBV11-2	TRBJ2-2	NA	CASSLWVNTGELFF	TGTGCCAGCAGCTTATGGGTGAACACCGGGGAGCTGTTTTTT
15	NA	TRBV7-2	TRBJ2-7	TRBD2	CASASWASGMYEQYF	TGTGCCAGCGCATCGTGGGCTAGCGGGATGTACGAGCAGTACTTC
16	few	TRBV7-2	TRBJ2-2	NA	CASSLGGRGGTGELFF	TGTGCCAGCAGCTTAGGTGGGCGGGGCGGCACCGGGGAGCTGTTTTTT
15	NA	TRBV5-5	TRBJ2-1	NA	CASCRSVGTYNEQFF	TGTGCCAGCTGCAGGTCGGTTGGCACCTACAATGAGCAGTTCTTC
13	few	TRBV12-3/TRBV12-4	TRBJ2-1	NA	CASSPLLYNEQFF	TGTGCCAGCAGTCCCCTCCTTTACAATGAGCAGTTCTTC
11	few	TRBV12-3/TRBV12-4	TRBJ2-1	NA	CASSSSPEQFF	TGTGCCAGCAGCTCTAGCCCTGAGCAGTTCTTC
14	few	TRBV12-3/TRBV12-4	TRBJ1-4	TRBD1	CASSSTTGNEKLFF	TGTGCCAGCAGTTCCACGACAGGGAATGAAAAACTGTTTTTT
9	NA	TRBV7-6	TRBJ1-5	TRBD1	CAGQEAPAF	TGTGCCGGACAGGAAGCCCCAGCATTT
15	few	TRBV7-2	TRBJ1-2	NA	CASSLRVIDLGGYTF	TGTGCCAGCAGCTTACGTGTAATAGATTTGGGTGGCTACACCTTC
17	few	TRBV12-3/TRBV12-4	TRBJ2-1	NA	CASSSSFEGPSYNEQFF	TGTGCCAGCAGTTCCTCTTTTGAGGGGCCCTCCTACAATGAGCAGTTCTTC
18	few	TRBV7-2	TRBJ2-3	TRBD2	CASSQYFGTSGSTDTQYF	TGTGCCAGCAGCCAGTATTTTGGGACTAGCGGGAGCACAGATACGCAGTATTTT
12	few	TRBV11-2	TRBJ1-6	NA	CASSLRASPLHF	TGTGCCAGCAGCTTAAGGGCTTCACCCCTCCACTTT
16	few	TRBV7-2	TRBJ2-3	TRBD2	CASSSLAGEHTDTQYF	TGTGCCAGCAGCTCCCTAGCGGGGGAACACACAGATACGCAGTATTTT
13	NA	TRBV7-2	TRBJ1-2	NA	CASSLGGGAGYTF	TGTGCCAGCAGCTTAGGGGGTGGGGCTGGCTACACCTTC